A single sample is the source of the 20 T cell receptor beta chains below, sequenced in a study of regulatory T cells in long-lasting Graves disease. Time point given: newly diagnosed GD, antithyroid drugs for less than 3 months. TCR sequences were obtained from RNA taken from PBMCs. The authors built TCR beta libraries using iRepertoire HTBI primers and Arm-PCR of CDR3 regions. From the multiplex PCR reads, TCRdb called clonotypes with MiXCR, one entry per CDR3 protein. The sample holds some 230,000 distinct CDR3 sequences, around 19% seen once. Specimen: peripheral blood mononuclear cells (PBMCs), collected at new diagnosis, from a patient treated with antithyroid drugs. All receptors come from a female donor with Graves disease.

This clonotype was seen ten or more times. The J gene is TRBJ2-7, the V gene TRBV7-8; D uncertain. Germline loops: CDR1 SGHVS, CDR2 FQNEAQ. The V end lost 1 base, the J end lost 3 bases, and 10 bases lay between the germline ends. The CDR3 runs to 14 residues. DNA for the CDR3: TGTGCCAGCAGCTTAGGGGCTTGGGGCTACGAGCAGTACTTC. Amino acid sequence: CASSLGAWGYEQYF. Full variable domain (missing parts from reference TRBV7-8 and TRBJ2-7): GAGVSQSPRYKVAKRGQDVALRCDPISGHVSLFWYQQALGQGPEFLTYFQNEAQLDKSGLPSDRFFAERPEGSVSTLKIQRTQQEDSAVYLCASSLGAWGYEQYFGPGTRLTVT.

This clonotype showed up many times. This chain links TRBV20-1 with TRBJ1-2; 7 bases line up with TRBD1. With V trimmed by 4 bases and J by 6 bases, 2 bases remained unmatched. CDR3 length: 11 amino acids. In germline, CDR1 is DFQATT, CDR2 SNEGSKA (reference sequence). CDR3 sequence (DNA): TGCAGTGCTACAGGGGGGGATGGCTACACCTTC. Its protein is CSATGGDGYTF.

The V call is TRBV7-9, the J call TRBJ2-1, with 10 bases matching TRBD2. Trimming cost V 5 bases and J 10 bases; bases outside gene matches: 17. This CDR3 region has 17 residues. Germline V lookup: CDR1 SEHNR, CDR2 FQNEAQ (reference sequence). The CDR3 nucleotides are TGTGCCAGCAGCCCAGGGACTAGCGAGACCAGCCATTGGGAGCAGTTCTTC. Its translation: CASSPGTSETSHWEQFF.

This clonotype was picked up many times. The chain employs TRBV5-1 and TRBJ1-1; D remains unclear. CDR3 size: 14 residues. V lost 4 bases to trimming and J lost 4 bases, with 14 bases between them. Germline V gene lookup returns CDR1 SGHRS and CDR2 YFSETQ. CDR3 nucleotides: TGCGCCAGCAGCCCGGCCTGGGAGGGCACTGAAGCTTTCTTT. Its translation: CASSPAWEGTEAFF.

Notes on this clonotype: A read error may be the cause here, since a much bigger clone is one base away. The chain is built from TRBV10-2 and TRBJ2-7; D might be TRBD1 (5 bases). V was trimmed by 4 bases and J by 3 bases, leaving 10 bases between them. This CDR3 has 13 residues. From germline, CDR1 is WSHSY and CDR2 SAAADI. For the CDR3, the DNA is TGCGCCAGCAGTGGCACTACAGGCTACGAGCAGTACTTC. Translating gives CASSGTTGYEQYF.

This clonotype has ten or more counts. The CDR3 reads CASSFGQDTEAFF. The CDR3 DNA follows: TGTGCCAGCAGTTTTGGGCAGGACACTGAAGCTTTCTTT. The rearrangement joins TRBV3-1 to TRBJ1-1; D is unclear. Trimming removed 6 bases from V and 3 bases from J, with 11 bases in between. In germline, CDR1 is LGHDT, CDR2 YNNKEL (reference sequence). The CDR3 contains 13 residues.

This clonotype appeared many times. The chain couples TRBV19 to TRBJ2-7, with D possibly TRBD2 on 5 matching bases. The ends were cut back, 2 bases at V and 3 bases at J, with 14 bases in the middle. Germline values: CDR1 LNHDA, CDR2 SQIVND (reference sequence). The CDR3 loop spans 15 amino acids. The CDR3 loop reads CASSINSGEGYEQYF. The DNA for the CDR3 is TGTGCCAGTAGTATAAACAGCGGAGAGGGCTACGAGCAGTACTTC. The entire variable domain, with the rest obtained from reference TRBV19 and TRBJ2-7, is as follows: DGGITQSPKYLFRKEGQNVTLSCEQNLNHDAMYWYRQDPGQGLRLIYYSQIVNDFQKGDIAEGYSVSREKKESFPLTVTSAQKNPTAFYLCASSINSGEGYEQYFGPGTRLTVT.

At least ten counts were recorded for this clonotype. The CDR3 loop reads CSATRTVQETQYF. CDR3 sequence (DNA): TGCAGTGCAACTAGGACAGTTCAAGAGACCCAGTACTTC. This chain links TRBV20-1 with TRBJ2-5; D is possibly TRBD1 (6 bases). Germline CDR1 is DFQATT and CDR2 is SNEGSKA (reference sequence). Trimming shortened V by 6 bases and J by 2 bases, and 13 bases separated the two germline ends. The CDR3 spans 13 residues.

The chain has TRBV19 and TRBJ2-1; possibly TRBD2 for D (5 bases). The CDR3 sequence is 14 residues long. Germline values: CDR1 LNHDA, CDR2 SQIVND (reference sequence). The V end was cut by 3 bases, the J end by 4 bases, with 10 bases between. This chain's CDR3 is CASSMEDSYNEQFF. CDR3 coding DNA: TGTGCCAGTAGTATGGAGGACTCTTACAATGAGCAGTTCTTC.

The chain links TRBV6-2 or TRBV6-3 to TRBJ1-2; 7 bases align to TRBD1. CDR1 MNHEY and CDR2 SVGEGT come from the germline V gene. The CDR3 is made up of 16 amino acids. V was pared by 3 bases and J by 6 bases, with 13 bases of the junction left unmatched. CDR3 protein: CASSYGPGTEVDGYTF. The CDR3 region has the DNA TGTGCCAGCAGTTATGGGCCCGGGACAGAAGTTGATGGCTACACCTTC.

This clonotype was recorded once. A far larger clone is one nucleotide away, so this likely arose from a read error. The CDR3 nucleotides read TGTGCCAGCAGCTTAACGGGGTATGGCTGCACCTTC. Amino acid sequence: CASSLTGYGCTF. The chain recombines TRBV11-2 with TRBJ1-2; D remains unclear. The CDR3 has 12 residues. CDR1 is SGHAT, CDR2 FQNNGV, per germline.

This clonotype was seen once. The gene calls are TRBV28 and TRBJ1-2; D is ambiguous. Germline assignment: CDR1 MDHEN and CDR2 SYDVKM. Trimming removed 4 bases at V and 1 base at J, with 10 bases between. The CDR3 is 14 amino acids. The CDR3 nucleotides are TGTGCCAGCAGTTCCTCTCCCCTTAACTATGGCTACACCTTC. It is translated as CASSSSPLNYGYTF.

This clonotype was counted ten times or more. This chain connects TRBV18 to TRBJ1-5, with D possibly being TRBD1 (6 bases). This CDR3 is 16 amino acids long. Trimming removed 0 bases from V and 3 bases from J, with 12 bases in between. CDR1 is KGHSH and CDR2 is LQKENI in the germline V gene. The chain's CDR3 is CASSPPGGGLNQPQHF. The CDR3 bases are TGTGCCAGCTCACCACCAGGCGGGGGGCTCAATCAGCCCCAGCATTTT.

About this clonotype itself: A single base is all that separates this from a far larger clone, so a read error is likely. The chain's CDR3 is CASSLGGTRGYNEHFF. CDR3 coding DNA: TGTGCCAGCAGCTTAGGGGGGACTAGGGGATACAATGAGCACTTCTTC. The V gene is TRBV11-3, the J gene TRBJ2-1; 8 bases map to TRBD2. Germline-derived CDR1 and CDR2 are SGHNT and YENEEA. The CDR3 length is 16 residues.

This clonotype was counted many times. The genes are TRBV20-1 and TRBJ2-3, with 13 nucleotides matching TRBD2. The V gene's germline CDR1 is DFQATT and CDR2 SNEGSKA (reference sequence). V lost 3 bases to trimming and J lost 3 bases; unmatched junction nucleotides: 12. There are 18 residues in the CDR3. CDR3 in DNA: TGCAGTGCTAGGGGCTTGGGACTAGCGGGATTAAAGACAGATACGCAGTATTTT. It yields the protein CSARGLGLAGLKTDTQYF.

To note about this clonotype: One end of the junction is discordant with germline, which a read error may explain. The chain joins TRBV4-3 to TRBJ1-3; D is unresolved. This CDR3 contains 15 residues. The germline V gene has CDR1 LGHNA and CDR2 YSLEER. The CDR3 DNA is TGCGCCAGCAGTCAAGGGCCCATCTCTGGAAACACCATATATTTT. Translated, it gives CASSQGPISGNTIYF.

This clonotype has just one count. This chain uses TRBV6-5 with TRBJ1-2; 7 bases line up with TRBD1. Per the germline V gene, CDR1 is MNHEY and CDR2 is SVGAGI. The CDR3 extends over 16 amino acids. V was clipped by 2 bases and J by 5 bases; unmatched bases: 11. In DNA form, the CDR3 reads TGTGCCAGCAGTTACACTCCTACCCCAGGGGGGTATGGCTACACCTTC. Residues: CASSYTPTPGGYGYTF.

This clonotype was seen repeatedly, ten times or more. The chain is built from TRBV19 and TRBJ1-5, with 9 bases fitting TRBD1. Germline CDR1 and CDR2: LNHDA and SQIVND (reference sequence). The V segment lost 7 bases and the J segment 6 bases; nucleotides outside the gene matches: 4. This CDR3 spans 13 amino acids. CDR3 nucleotide sequence: TGTGCCAGTAATGACAGGGGGGGTCAGCCCCAGCATTTT. Translated, it gives CASNDRGGQPQHF.

This clonotype was seen at least ten times. CDR3 DNA sequence: TGTGCCAGTAGTGCAGGTAACGCAGGGGCTGGTTCCTACGAGCAGTACTTC. The encoded protein is CASSAGNAGAGSYEQYF. V and J are TRBV19 and TRBJ2-7; TRBD1 might be the D (6 bases). Trimming took 5 bases from V and 1 from J, leaving 21 bases between them. Germline loops: CDR1 LNHDA, CDR2 SQIVND (reference sequence). The CDR3 has 17 residues.

This clonotype was detected ten times or more. The rearrangement links TRBV19 to TRBJ2-1; D is tentatively TRBD1 or TRBD2 (5 bases each). This CDR3 is built from 13 residues. Germline V gene lookup returns CDR1 LNHDA and CDR2 SQIVND (reference sequence). Trimming took 1 base from V and 10 from J, leaving 11 bases between them. The CDR3 bases are TGTGCCAGTAGTATAGGCCGGGACCCCGAGCAGTTCTTC. It encodes CASSIGRDPEQFF.